Below, 2 T cell receptor beta chains from the same sample are listed, as sequenced in a study of blood T cell repertoires in COVID-19. TCRdb's copy holds only in-frame clones and misses some; the assay was immunoSEQ multiplex PCR. The table records 200,000 to 250,000 clones, nearly 90% of them present only once. Sequenced input: PBMCs or T cells enriched from blood (not recorded which). Receptors were obtained from a young man who had been exposed to COVID-19.

The chain couples TRBV4-3 to TRBJ1-1; the match to TRBD1 covers 7 bases. Germline CDR1 is LGHNA and CDR2 is YSLEER. J was trimmed by 0 bases and V by 0 bases; bases with no gene match: 7. The CDR3 runs to 17 residues. The CDR3 here is CASSQDQGELMNTEAFF. In DNA form, the CDR3 reads TGCGCCAGCAGCCAAGATCAGGGGGAGCTCATGAACACTGAAGCTTTCTTT.

Comment on this clone: Other nucleotide sequences in the sample specify the same CDR3. V gene TRBV9 combines with J gene TRBJ2-2; D is undetermined. The CDR3 length is 13 residues. V lost 1 base and J 5 bases, leaving 6 bases between the germline ends. Germline CDR1 SGDLS, CDR2 YYNGEE. The CDR3 sequence: CASSVSGTGELFF. In DNA form, the CDR3 reads TGTGCCAGCAGCGTATCGGGTACCGGGGAGCTGTTTTTT. Full variable domain (remainder filled in from reference TRBV9 and TRBJ2-2): DSGVTQTPKHLITATGQRVTLRCSPRSGDLSVYWYQQSLDQGLQFLIQYYNGEERAKGNILERFSAQQFPDLHSELNLSSLELGDSALYFCASSVSGTGELFFGEGSRLTVL.